This record covers a single T cell receptor beta chain. The data stem from a study of blood T cells in healthy people across ages. The CDR3 is made up of 15 amino acids. The germline V gene has CDR1 ENHRY and CDR2 SYGVKD. Trimming removed 3 bases from V and 4 bases from J; junction bases left unmatched: 5. Through a sample-barcoded 5' primer and a J-beta primer mix, a second PCR was run for about 6 to 12 cycles. Each cDNA molecule was tagged by a template-switch adaptor with 12 random nucleotides. TCRdb reanalysed the 5' RACE reads using MiXCR and keeps one entry per CDR3 protein. In the table there are some 550,000 distinct CDR3 sequences, 47% of which are singletons.

The origin of this receptor is an elderly man in good health. Input material: blood. V and J are TRBV10-3 and TRBJ1-4, with 7 bases matching TRBD1. CDR3 coding DNA: TGTGCCATCAGTGACCTGGGACAGCGTAATGAAAAACTGTTTTTT. As protein: CAISDLGQRNEKLFF.